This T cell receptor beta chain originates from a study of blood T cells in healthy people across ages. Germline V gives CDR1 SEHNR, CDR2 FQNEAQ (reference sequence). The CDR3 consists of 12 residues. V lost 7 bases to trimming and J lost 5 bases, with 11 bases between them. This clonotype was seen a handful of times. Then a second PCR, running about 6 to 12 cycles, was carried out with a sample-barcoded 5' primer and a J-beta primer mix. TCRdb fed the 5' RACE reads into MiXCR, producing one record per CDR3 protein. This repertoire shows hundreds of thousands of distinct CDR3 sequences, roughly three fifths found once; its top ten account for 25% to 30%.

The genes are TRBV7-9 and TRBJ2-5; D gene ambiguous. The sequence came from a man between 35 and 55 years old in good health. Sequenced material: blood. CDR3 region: CASKTIGETQYF. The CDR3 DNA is TGTGCCAGCAAAACTATTGGGGAGACCCAGTACTTC.